Here is one T cell receptor (beta chain) with its context. TCRdb reprocessed the 5' RACE reads, keeping one entry per CDR3 protein, no DNA. The table gives around 230,000 distinct CDR3 sequences; the top ten clones make up approximately 1.6% of it. These data belong to a study of monozygotic twins with inflammatory bowel disease. The CDR3 runs to 14 residues. Germline V gene data show CDR1 as KGHSH and CDR2 as LQKENI. V gene TRBV18 combines with J gene TRBJ2-7; TCRdb returns TRBD1, unconfirmable since there is no DNA. Material: blood. The sequence derives from a human donor with ulcerative colitis or Crohn's disease, or a healthy co-twin of an affected twin (not recorded which). Here the CDR3 reads CASSPRDSTYEQYF.